This T cell receptor beta chain came from a study of CD8+CD57+ T cells in acquired aplastic anemia. About the study: Sorted CD4+ and CD8+ cells gave a mean 3.2 ug DNA, range 0.2 to 27.4 ug. Healthy donors averaged roughly 11 million reads for CD4+ cells. Findings and limits, study-wide: Simpson's diversity of CD8+ cells was not significantly different in patients compared with controls.

The V segment lost 5 bases and the J segment 9 bases; nucleotides outside the gene matches: 2. This CDR3 spans 12 amino acids. The use of genomic DNA as template underpinned the TCR beta VDJ and CDR3 profiling. TCRdb passed the reads through MiXCR, listing each CDR3 protein once. The sample lists under 150,000 distinct CDR3 sequences, around 41% occurring once. About this clonotype itself: Its antigen is not identified.

The sample consisted of sorted CD4+, CD8+, or CD8+CD57+ T cells (not recorded which) from PBMCs. The V gene is TRBV12-3 or TRBV12-4, the J gene TRBJ2-1; 9 nucleotides agree with TRBD2. The TCR was taken from a human donor in good health, serving as a control. In DNA form, the CDR3 reads TGTGCCAGCAGTCCGCGGGGGGGTGAGCAGTTCTTC. It specifies CASSPRGGEQFF.